These 2 T cell receptor beta chains came from one sample sequenced in a study of CD8 T cells in ankylosing spondylitis. TCRdb called the 5' RACE reads again in MiXCR, with one record for every CDR3 protein. The sample shows around 300,000 distinct CDR3 sequences, about 15% of them seen only once. Material: blood, either unsorted or a sorted T cell fraction (not recorded which). The source is a male donor with ankylosing spondylitis or in good health (not recorded which).

This clonotype was observed a handful of times. This chain links TRBV11-3 with TRBJ2-1; D ambiguous. This CDR3 comprises 15 residues. In germline, CDR1 is SGHNT, CDR2 YENEEA. V was trimmed by 4 bases and J by 7 bases, leaving 17 bases between them. CDR3 loop: CASSYPGPIRNEQFF. The CDR3 DNA follows: TGTGCCAGCAGCTACCCGGGCCCGATCCGGAATGAGCAGTTCTTC.

This clonotype was counted many times. V and J are TRBV12-3 or TRBV12-4 and TRBJ1-1; D not resolved. Trimming stripped 3 bases from V and 10 bases from J, with 9 bases between. There are 11 residues in the CDR3. CDR3 bases: TGTGCCAGCAGTTTGCGTAAAGGAGCTTTCTTT. It encodes CASSLRKGAFF.